The 22 T cell receptor beta chains in this list originate from one sample, sequenced in a study of technical replicates of blood from a handful of donors. The protocol was immunoSEQ multiplex PCR, while the TCRdb copy is restricted to in-frame clones and leaves out a portion. The sample carries some 89,000 clones, roughly 94% recorded once. Input material: T cells isolated from PBMCs. All receptors derive from a human donor in good health.

This clone has only one observation. Other DNA sequences of this sample code for an identical CDR3. V is TRBV7-9 and J is TRBJ2-3, with D tentatively TRBD2 (5 bases). Trimming left V 0 bases short and J 4 bases short, with 5 bases between. Looked up from germline, CDR1 is SEHNR and CDR2 is FQNEAQ (reference sequence). The CDR3 loop spans 13 amino acids. Written as DNA, the CDR3 is TGTGCCAGCAGCTTAGCGGGAGCAGATACGCAGTATTTT. Translation gives CASSLAGADTQYF.

This clone was detected only once. The chain uses TRBV5-1 and TRBJ2-1; weak D call: TRBD1 (6 bases). CDR1 and CDR2 from the germline V gene are SGHRS and YFSETQ. The CDR3 covers 11 residues. Trimming removed 4 bases from V and 7 bases from J, with 6 bases in between. The DNA of the CDR3 is TGCGCCAGCAGCACAGGGAATGAGCAGTTCTTC. Translating it yields CASSTGNEQFF.

The chain employs TRBV5-1 and TRBJ2-5, with 7 bases matching TRBD1. This CDR3 contains 15 residues. The J segment lost 1 base and the V segment lost 4 bases, leaving 7 bases of the junction unmatched. Per the germline V gene, CDR1 is SGHRS and CDR2 is YFSETQ. CDR3 region: CASSLGTAGQETQYF. The CDR3, as DNA: TGCGCCAGCAGCCTAGGGACAGCCGGCCAAGAGACCCAGTACTTC.

The rearrangement links TRBV5-1 to TRBJ2-3; TRBD1 is a possible D gene (6 bases). The germline V gene has CDR1 SGHRS and CDR2 YFSETQ. The CDR3 covers 15 residues. Trimming took 0 bases from V and 2 from J, leaving 10 bases between them. CDR3 region: CASSLAGQITDTQYF. The DNA of the CDR3 is TGCGCCAGCAGCTTGGCAGGACAGATCACAGATACGCAGTATTTT.

CDR3 bases: TGCGCCAGCAGCTTGGCGTTGGAGACCCAGTACTTC. Protein product: CASSLALETQYF. The chain joins TRBV5-1 to TRBJ2-5; D gene uncertain. This CDR3 has 12 amino acids. The V end lost 0 bases, the J end lost 5 bases, and 5 bases lay between the germline ends. CDR1 is SGHRS, CDR2 YFSETQ, per germline.

The rearrangement links TRBV7-2 to TRBJ2-5; 9 positions agree with TRBD1. V was pared by 1 base and J by 4 bases, with 10 bases of the junction left unmatched. The CDR3 runs 17 residues. The V gene's germline CDR1 is SGHTA and CDR2 FQGNSA. As DNA, the CDR3 is TGTGCCAGCAGCTTAGGGCCTGAGGGGGGACAGGGAGAGACCCAGTACTTC. Encoded protein: CASSLGPEGGQGETQYF.

This rearrangement joins TRBV6-1 to TRBJ2-1, with 11 nucleotides matching TRBD1. The CDR3 spans 15 residues. In germline, CDR1 is MNHNS, CDR2 SASEGT. The V gene end was trimmed by 8 bases and the J gene end by 12 bases; junction bases not matched to a gene: 15. The CDR3 protein is CASGGGTGGLAVQFF. The CDR3 DNA reads TGTGCCAGCGGAGGTGGGACAGGGGGATTAGCGGTGCAGTTCTTC.

The chain is built from TRBV13 and TRBJ1-5; 12 nucleotides align to TRBD1. The CDR3 totals 15 residues. Germline V gene lookup returns CDR1 PRHDT and CDR2 FYEKMQ (reference sequence). The V segment lost 0 bases and the J segment 10 bases; nucleotides outside the gene matches: 4. Here the CDR3 DNA reads TGTGCCAGCAGCTTAGGGGGACAGGGGGCCGTACCCCAGCATTTT. This translates into CASSLGGQGAVPQHF. The full variable domain, with the rest looked up from reference TRBV13 and TRBJ1-5, is AAGVIQSPRHLIKEKRETATLKCYPIPRHDTVYWYQQGPGQDPQFLISFYEKMQSDKGSIPDRFSAQQFSDYHSELNMSSLELGDSALYFCASSLGGQGAVPQHFGDGTRLSIL.

The chain links TRBV30 to TRBJ2-5; 10 nucleotides agree with TRBD2. There are 14 residues in the CDR3. After removal of 2 bases from V and 5 bases from J, the junction contained 5 bases not matched to a gene. CDR1 is GTSNPN, CDR2 SVGIG, per germline (reference sequence). The DNA of the CDR3 is TGTGCCTGGAGTATAATTAGCGGGGGGGAGACCCAGTACTTC. As protein: CAWSIISGGETQYF.

In the case of this clone: At the DNA level, this CDR3 is encoded by other sequences in the same sample as well. This chain joins TRBV6-1 and TRBJ1-1, with unresolved D. Trimming took off 6 bases at V and 4 bases at J, with 12 bases between the two ends. The germline V gene encodes CDR1 MNHNS and CDR2 SASEGT. This CDR3 contains 13 residues. For the CDR3, the DNA is TGTGCCAGCAGACGAGGAAGTGTCACTGAAGCTTTCTTT. As protein: CASRRGSVTEAFF.

The count of this clone is one. The chain has TRBV2 and TRBJ2-1, with D possibly matching TRBD2 (6 bases). This CDR3 comprises 12 residues. The germline V gene has CDR1 SNHLY and CDR2 FYNNEI. V lost 7 bases, J lost 4 bases, and 8 bases lay in between. The CDR3 sequence is CASTGTYNEQFF. The CDR3 region has the DNA TGTGCCAGCACGGGGACTTACAATGAGCAGTTCTTC.

The CDR3 reads CASSLGQGWKTEAFF. The CDR3 DNA sequence: TGCGCCAGCAGCTTGGGACAGGGGTGGAAGACTGAAGCTTTCTTT. The V and J genes are TRBV5-1 and TRBJ1-1, with 8 bases matching TRBD1. CDR3 length: 15 amino acids. Per the germline V gene, CDR1 is SGHRS and CDR2 is YFSETQ. J lost 5 bases, V lost 0 bases, and 6 bases had no gene match.

The chain has TRBV9 and TRBJ1-1; 8 nucleotides align to TRBD1. The germline gives CDR1 SGDLS, CDR2 YYNGEE. The CDR3 sequence is 16 residues long. The V segment lost 5 bases and the J segment 3 bases; nucleotides outside the gene matches: 12. The CDR3 protein is CASSETGGNGYTEAFF. The CDR3 nucleotides read TGTGCCAGCAGTGAAACAGGGGGAAACGGATACACTGAAGCTTTCTTT. Filled out from reference TRBV9 and TRBJ1-1, the complete variable domain reads DSGVTQTPKHLITATGQRVTLRCSPRSGDLSVYWYQQSLDQGLQFLIQYYNGEERAKGNILERFSAQQFPDLHSELNLSSLELGDSALYFCASSETGGNGYTEAFFGQGTRLTVV.

The chain employs TRBV5-1 and TRBJ1-1; D is undetermined. CDR1 is SGHRS and CDR2 is YFSETQ in the germline V gene. CDR3 length: 14 amino acids. Trimming removed 5 bases from V and 2 bases from J, with 13 bases in between. In DNA form, the CDR3 reads TGCGCCAGCAGACGAGACTCAAGTAACACTGAAGCTTTCTTT. Its translation: CASRRDSSNTEAFF.

The chain has TRBV2 and TRBJ1-1; possible D gene TRBD1, 6 bases. The CDR3 consists of 12 residues. The germline V gene has CDR1 SNHLY and CDR2 FYNNEI. Trimming pared 8 bases from V and 6 bases from J, leaving 13 bases between. The CDR3 is CASQTGRSEAFF. The CDR3 region has the DNA TGTGCCAGCCAAACAGGGAGATCTGAAGCTTTCTTT.

This rearrangement joins TRBV19 to TRBJ2-5; 10 nucleotides agree with TRBD2. The CDR3 is 13 residues long. J was trimmed by 5 bases and V by 6 bases; bases with no gene match: 3. The germline CDR1 and CDR2 sequences are LNHDA and SQIVND (reference sequence). The CDR3 DNA reads as TGTGCCAGTAGCCCAGCGGGAGGGGAGACCCAGTACTTC. Protein product: CASSPAGGETQYF.

The rearrangement joins TRBV6-5 to TRBJ1-2; D is unclear. Trimming cost V 3 bases and J 4 bases, with 12 bases left between them. CDR1 and CDR2 from the germline V gene are MNHEY and SVGAGI. There are 14 residues in the CDR3. DNA for the CDR3: TGTGCCAGCAGTTATAGTCCCCGGGGCTATGGCTACACCTTC. Protein: CASSYSPRGYGYTF.

The rearrangement joins TRBV19 to TRBJ1-2; 11 positions agree with TRBD1. The CDR3 spans 12 residues. The V segment lost 7 bases and the J segment 8 bases; nucleotides outside the gene matches: 3. In germline, CDR1 is LNHDA, CDR2 SQIVND (reference sequence). The CDR3: CASTGTGGGYTF. As DNA, the CDR3 is TGTGCCAGTACCGGGACAGGGGGGGGCTACACCTTC. Full variable domain (missing parts from reference TRBV19 and TRBJ1-2): DGGITQSPKYLFRKEGQNVTLSCEQNLNHDAMYWYRQDPGQGLRLIYYSQIVNDFQKGDIAEGYSVSREKKESFPLTVTSAQKNPTAFYLCASTGTGGGYTFGSGTRLTVV.

The chain links TRBV12-5 to TRBJ1-1, with D possibly being TRBD1 (6 bases). CDR1 is LGHNT and CDR2 is FRNRAP in the germline V gene. The CDR3 length is 13 residues. Between the trimmed V and J ends, which lost 2 bases and 3 bases, there was a span of 7 bases. DNA of the CDR3: TGTGCTAGTGGTTTGAACAGGGACACTGAAGCTTTCTTT. Protein sequence: CASGLNRDTEAFF.

The V and J genes are TRBV14 and TRBJ2-1; D is undetermined. Trimming removed 7 bases from V and 10 bases from J, with 17 bases in between. CDR3 length equals 13 residues. The germline V gene has CDR1 SGHDN and CDR2 FVKESK. The CDR3 protein is CASTSLRSSEQFF. CDR3 DNA: TGTGCCAGCACCTCACTAAGGTCAAGCGAGCAGTTCTTC.

The J gene is TRBJ2-7, the V gene TRBV6-6; 9 bases fit TRBD1. The CDR3 extends over 15 amino acids. Germline CDR1 and CDR2: MNHNY and SVGAGI (reference sequence). V gave up 2 bases and J gave up 4 bases; unmatched junction bases: 6. The CDR3 region is CASSYGTGWGYEQYF. The CDR3 nucleotides are TGTGCCAGCAGTTACGGGACAGGGTGGGGGTACGAGCAGTACTTC.

This rearrangement joins TRBV5-6 to TRBJ2-5; D perhaps matches TRBD1 (5 bases). V lost 2 bases to trimming and J lost 5 bases, with 10 bases between them. The CDR3 is made up of 13 amino acids. Germline V gene data show CDR1 as SGHDT and CDR2 as YYEEEE. The CDR3 protein is CASSFREAETQYF. The CDR3 DNA sequence: TGTGCCAGCAGCTTCAGGGAAGCGGAGACCCAGTACTTC.